One and the same sample provided the 30 T cell receptor beta chains below, sequenced in a study of shared clonotypes between healthy human individuals. Measured with immunoSEQ multiplex PCR; TCRdb has only the in-frame clones, and not every one. The sample carries roughly 200,000 clones, roughly 70% recorded once. Sequencing was done on a sample of memory CD4+ T cells sorted from blood. As to subset: CD45RA-negative fraction. The receptors were sampled from a man aged 30-40 years in good health.

This clone was recorded only once. This CDR3 is CASSLQDRGEQYF. CDR3 nucleotides: TGTGCCAGCAGCTTGCAGGACCGTGGGGAGCAGTACTTC. This rearrangement joins TRBV7-6 to TRBJ2-7; no clear D gene. The CDR3 spans 13 residues. Trimming took off 3 bases at V and 7 bases at J, with 13 bases between the two ends. Germline CDR1 is SGHVS and CDR2 is FNYEAQ.

V usage is TRBV27 and J usage is TRBJ1-4; D gene uncertain. The V end lost 7 bases, the J end lost 0 bases, and 18 bases lay between the germline ends. Per the germline V gene, CDR1 is MNHEY and CDR2 is SMNVEV (reference sequence). The length of the CDR3 is 17 residues. The CDR3 region is CASTKSPYLATNEKLFF. The DNA for the CDR3 is TGTGCCAGCACCAAGTCCCCATACTTGGCAACTAATGAAAAACTGTTTTTT.

The chain combines TRBV7-6 with TRBJ1-4; D gene ambiguous. Germline-derived CDR1 and CDR2 are SGHVS and FNYEAQ. Trimming left V 6 bases short and J 5 bases short, with 10 bases between. This CDR3 contains 13 residues. The CDR3 sequence is CASRLTGNEKLFF. The CDR3 nucleotides are TGTGCCAGCAGATTAACGGGGAATGAAAAACTGTTTTTT. Full variable domain (outside the CDR3, taken from reference TRBV7-6 and TRBJ1-4): GAGVSQSPRYKVTKRGQDVALRCDPISGHVSLYWYRQALGQGPEFLTYFNYEAQQDKSGLPNDRFSAERPEGSISTLTIQRTEQRDSAMYRCASRLTGNEKLFFGSGTQLSVL.

The chain joins TRBV5-6 to TRBJ2-5; 14 bases match TRBD2. Per the germline V gene, CDR1 is SGHDT and CDR2 is YYEEEE. This CDR3 is built from 18 residues. V trimming: 3 bases; J trimming: 0 bases; junction bases outside the gene matches: 7. This CDR3 is CASSSGLAGGVDQETQYF. The CDR3 DNA is TGTGCCAGCAGCTCCGGACTAGCGGGAGGTGTGGACCAAGAGACCCAGTACTTC.

This clone was seen only a few times. This chain connects TRBV7-2 to TRBJ2-3, with TRBD2 matching 9 bases. The ends lost 1 base at V and 7 bases at J; junction bases unmatched: 12. Germline-derived CDR1 and CDR2 are SGHTA and FQGNSA. The CDR3 spans 17 residues. The CDR3 region is CASSLVSGRSSKNTQYF. CDR3 nucleotides: TGTGCCAGCAGCTTAGTTAGCGGGAGAAGTAGTAAAAATACGCAGTATTTT.

This clone was seen more than once but under ten times. This chain joins TRBV7-2 and TRBJ2-1; 13 positions match TRBD2. This CDR3 has 16 amino acids. V lost 5 bases and J lost 8; bases outside the gene matches: 9. Germline loops: CDR1 SGHTA, CDR2 FQGNSA. This chain's CDR3 is CASSTGLAGVVDEQFF. CDR3 DNA: TGTGCCAGCAGCACCGGACTAGCGGGAGTTGTCGATGAGCAGTTCTTC.

The chain has TRBV7-2 and TRBJ2-2; 9 nucleotides agree with TRBD1. The CDR3 is 17 amino acids. CDR1 and CDR2 (germline): SGHTA, FQGNSA. V lost 0 bases, J lost 4 bases, and 6 bases stayed unmatched. DNA of the CDR3: TGTGCCAGCAGCTTAGCGGACGGGACAGGGTCCACCGGGGAGCTGTTTTTT. Amino acids: CASSLADGTGSTGELFF.

V gene TRBV19 combines with J gene TRBJ1-3, with 8 bases that match TRBD1. Trimming took 4 bases from V and 8 from J; bases not matched to a gene: 10. This CDR3 has 15 amino acids. Germline CDR1 and CDR2: LNHDA and SQIVND (reference sequence). The CDR3 spells CASSKSDRDRHTIYF. Here the CDR3 DNA reads TGTGCCAGTAGTAAGTCGGACAGGGATCGACACACCATATATTTT.

The V and J genes are TRBV6-6 and TRBJ2-3; 8 positions match TRBD2. The germline gives CDR1 MNHNY, CDR2 SVGAGI (reference sequence). Unmatched junction bases numbered 6, after V lost 0 bases and J lost 4 bases. The CDR3 length is 16 residues. DNA of the CDR3: TGTGCCAGCAGTTACTCGTCGGGACTAGGGGCAGATACGCAGTATTTT. Amino acid sequence: CASSYSSGLGADTQYF.

V is TRBV28 and J is TRBJ1-2; D ambiguous. The CDR3 runs 14 residues. Between the trimmed V and J ends, which lost 6 bases and 8 bases, there was a span of 19 bases. Germline CDR1 reads MDHEN; CDR2 reads SYDVKM. The CDR3 DNA follows: TGTGCCAGCAGAACCACTCCCGGTCTGGGAGGCTACACCTTC. This sequence encodes CASRTTPGLGGYTF.

The chain links TRBV29-1 to TRBJ2-1; D unresolved. Germline V gene lookup returns CDR1 SQVTM and CDR2 ANQGSEA. This CDR3 has 13 residues. V was cut by 8 bases and J by 0 bases, with 11 bases left in between. The CDR3 protein is CSTDGNSYNEQFF. CDR3 coding DNA: TGCAGCACCGACGGAAACTCCTACAATGAGCAGTTCTTC.

This clone was observed a few times. This sequence joins TRBV7-9 and TRBJ1-1; the D is unclear. Between the trimmed V and J ends, which lost 6 bases and 1 base, there was a span of 15 bases. Germline lookup yields CDR1 SEHNR and CDR2 FQNEAQ (reference sequence). The CDR3 is 15 residues long. DNA of the CDR3: TGTGCCAGCAGTCGAGTCGACGGGAGGAACACTGAAGCTTTCTTT. Translated, it gives CASSRVDGRNTEAFF.

The chain links TRBV2 to TRBJ2-7, with TRBD2 matching 10 bases. CDR1 and CDR2 from the germline V gene are SNHLY and FYNNEI. Trimming took 6 bases from V and 0 from J; bases not matched to a gene: 8. The CDR3 length is 16 residues. The CDR3 sequence is CASRGGLAASSYEQYF. CDR3 nucleotide sequence: TGTGCCAGCAGGGGAGGACTAGCGGCAAGCTCCTACGAGCAGTACTTC. Looking up the rest from reference TRBV2 and TRBJ2-7 gives the full variable domain: EPEVTQTPSHQVTQMGQEVILRCVPISNHLYFYWYRQILGQKVEFLVSFYNNEISEKSEIFDDQFSVERPDGSNFTLKIRSTKLEDSAMYFCASRGGLAASSYEQYFGPGTRLTVT.

The chain recombines TRBV9 with TRBJ2-5; tentatively, D is TRBD1 (7 bases). This CDR3 has 16 residues. Germline CDR1 is SGDLS and CDR2 is YYNGEE. The V end was cut by 0 bases, the J end by 4 bases, with 16 bases between. DNA of the CDR3: TGTGCCAGCAGCGTAGGAAGGGGGCGGGGAGGAGAGACCCAGTACTTC. Translation gives CASSVGRGRGGETQYF. Full variable domain (outside the CDR3, taken from reference TRBV9 and TRBJ2-5): DSGVTQTPKHLITATGQRVTLRCSPRSGDLSVYWYQQSLDQGLQFLIQYYNGEERAKGNILERFSAQQFPDLHSELNLSSLELGDSALYFCASSVGRGRGGETQYFGPGTRLLVL.

This clone was recorded only once. The genes are TRBV10-3 and TRBJ1-1; D gene uncertain. CDR1 is ENHRY, CDR2 SYGVKD, per germline. Trimming took 4 bases from V and 1 from J, leaving 7 bases between them. The CDR3 totals 13 residues. This CDR3 reads CAISAGRNTEAFF. The CDR3 DNA follows: TGTGCCATCAGTGCGGGGAGGAACACTGAAGCTTTCTTT.

The chain combines TRBV7-9 with TRBJ1-5, with no clear D. V dropped 3 bases and J dropped 0 bases, with 12 bases sitting between them. CDR3 size: 16 residues. Germline CDR1 reads SEHNR; CDR2 reads FQNEAQ (reference sequence). The CDR3 sequence: CASSLEEIYSNQPQHF. The CDR3 DNA follows: TGTGCCAGCAGCTTGGAGGAGATTTATAGCAATCAGCCCCAGCATTTT.

About this clone: A read error is possible here, since a much larger clone lies one base away. The genes are TRBV4-1 and TRBJ2-1; 9 bases are shared with TRBD2. The length of the CDR3 is 16 residues. The V gene's germline CDR1 is MGHRA and CDR2 YSYEKL. J gave up 9 bases and V 1 base, and 10 bases lay outside the gene matches. In DNA form, the CDR3 reads TGCGCCAGCAGCCAAGGCGGGGCGGGAGGGGGCGGTGAGCAGTTCTTC. Translation gives CASSQGGAGGGGEQFF.

The chain is built from TRBV5-1 and TRBJ1-3; D remains unclear. The germline V and J ends were trimmed by 4 bases and 0 bases, with 14 bases remaining between them. Per the germline V gene, CDR1 is SGHRS and CDR2 is YFSETQ. This CDR3 comprises 16 residues. The CDR3 is CASSRSSPNSGNTIYF. The CDR3 DNA reads as TGCGCCAGCAGCCGATCCTCCCCAAACTCTGGAAACACCATATATTTT.

This clone was seen just once. This chain joins TRBV6-1 and TRBJ2-2; no clear D. Trimming took off 1 base at V and 4 bases at J, with 10 bases between the two ends. The CDR3 runs to 15 residues. Germline CDR1 MNHNS, CDR2 SASEGT. The CDR3 is CASSEGARFTGELFF. The CDR3 coding sequence is TGTGCCAGCAGTGAAGGTGCCAGATTCACCGGGGAGCTGTTTTTT.

This clone was found once. The rearrangement uses TRBV7-2 and TRBJ2-7; 8 positions match TRBD2. Germline values: CDR1 SGHTA, CDR2 FQGNSA. The CDR3 loop spans 17 amino acids. Trimming took 3 bases from V and 0 from J; bases not matched to a gene: 10. The CDR3 is CASSFPSRSGGSYEQYF. CDR3 coding DNA: TGTGCCAGCAGCTTTCCGTCAAGAAGCGGGGGCTCCTACGAGCAGTACTTC.

The chain recombines TRBV5-4 with TRBJ2-5; D may match TRBD1 or TRBD2 (5 bases each). Germline CDR1 and CDR2: SGHNT and YYREEE (reference sequence). This CDR3 spans 14 amino acids. Trimming pared 6 bases from V and 2 bases from J, leaving 14 bases between. The CDR3, as DNA: TGTGCCAGCAAGGGGAGCCCAGGTCAAGAGACCCAGTACTTC. Its translation is CASKGSPGQETQYF. Together with reference TRBV5-4 and TRBJ2-5, the CDR3 gives the full variable domain: ETGVTQSPTHLIKTRGQQVTLRCSSQSGHNTVSWYQQALGQGPQFIFQYYREEENGRGNFPPRFSGLQFPNYSSELNVNALELDDSALYLCASKGSPGQETQYFGPGTRLLVL.

This clone was detected once. The rearrangement joins TRBV2 to TRBJ1-1; D unresolved. Germline V gene sequence: CDR1 SNHLY, CDR2 FYNNEI. V shed 4 bases and J shed 0 bases, with 6 bases lying between them. This CDR3 spans 13 amino acids. CDR3 loop: CASSGRMNTEAFF. The DNA of the CDR3 is TGTGCCAGCAGTGGCCGGATGAACACTGAAGCTTTCTTT.

V usage is TRBV5-6 and J usage is TRBJ1-2; TRBD1 is a possible D gene (5 bases). Trimming shortened V by 2 bases and J by 3 bases, and 14 bases separated the two germline ends. The germline gives CDR1 SGHDT, CDR2 YYEEEE. This CDR3 spans 15 amino acids. This CDR3 is CASSLPYDSHYGYTF. In DNA, the CDR3 is TGTGCCAGCAGCTTACCCTATGACAGTCACTATGGCTACACCTTC.

This chain joins TRBV7-2 and TRBJ2-5; 12 bases fit TRBD2. This CDR3 is built from 12 residues. V trimming: 10 bases; J trimming: 10 bases; junction bases outside the gene matches: 7. The V gene's germline CDR1 is SGHTA and CDR2 FQGNSA. The CDR3 coding sequence is TGTGCCACCGGACTAGCGGGAAGAGTCCAGTACTTC. It translates to CATGLAGRVQYF.

This clone was found many times. The sample carries other DNA sequences with the same CDR3. Here the CDR3 reads CASSYGGQPYGYTF. The CDR3 DNA reads TGTGCCAGCAGTTACGGGGGACAGCCCTATGGCTACACCTTC. The chain recombines TRBV6-5 with TRBJ1-2; 7 bases map to TRBD1. CDR1 and CDR2 (germline): MNHEY, SVGAGI. The CDR3 covers 14 residues. Trimming took 2 bases from V and 4 from J; bases not matched to a gene: 4.

This rearrangement joins TRBV5-4 to TRBJ1-1, with D perhaps TRBD1 (6 bases). Trimming took 2 bases from V and 1 from J, leaving 9 bases between them. CDR3 length: 14 amino acids. Germline CDR1 reads SGHNT; CDR2 reads YYREEE (reference sequence). For the CDR3, the DNA is TGTGCCAGCAGCTTCGGACAGTCGAACACTGAAGCTTTCTTT. This sequence encodes CASSFGQSNTEAFF.

This clone was observed a few times. The chain recombines TRBV6-1 with TRBJ2-7; D gene unclear. CDR1 is MNHNS, CDR2 SASEGT, per germline. Trimming removed 5 bases at V and 2 bases at J, with 10 bases between. CDR3 length: 13 amino acids. CDR3 amino acids: CASSTYGPYEQYF. In DNA form, the CDR3 reads TGTGCCAGCAGTACGTACGGCCCCTACGAGCAGTACTTC.

The V call is TRBV19, the J call TRBJ2-3, with TRBD1 identical over 10 bases. The trim removed 3 bases at V and 8 bases at J, leaving 11 bases unmatched. The germline gives CDR1 LNHDA, CDR2 SQIVND (reference sequence). CDR3 length: 16 residues. For the CDR3, the DNA is TGTGCCAGTAGTATGAGTACGGGACAGGGGTTCTTTACGCAGTATTTT. As protein: CASSMSTGQGFFTQYF.

This chain joins TRBV18 and TRBJ1-2, with 9 bases lining up with TRBD1. The CDR3 consists of 15 residues. Germline-derived CDR1 and CDR2 are KGHSH and LQKENI. V lost 8 bases to trimming and J lost 7 bases; unmatched junction nucleotides: 14. The CDR3 spells CASTLDRGLLSGYTF. As DNA, the CDR3 is TGTGCCAGCACTTTGGACAGGGGTCTACTTAGTGGCTACACCTTC. Drawing the rest from reference TRBV18 and TRBJ1-2, the complete variable domain is NAGVMQNPRHLVRRRGQEARLRCSPMKGHSHVYWYRQLPEEGLKFMVYLQKENIIDESGMPKERFSAEFPKEGPSILRIQQVVRGDSAAYFCASTLDRGLLSGYTFGSGTRLTVV.

The chain combines TRBV14 with TRBJ2-7; D ambiguous. V lost 0 bases, J lost 6 bases, and 12 bases lay in between. Germline values: CDR1 SGHDN, CDR2 FVKESK. The CDR3 sequence is 14 residues long. CDR3 nucleotide sequence: TGTGCCAGCAGCCAAGAGGTAGTCTGGGGCGAGCAGTACTTC. Protein product: CASSQEVVWGEQYF.